A selection of T cell receptor beta chains follows, all from one sample in a study of response to subunit inactivated influenza vaccine. TCRdb itself ran the RT-PCR reads through MiXCR, one entry per CDR3 protein. The sample includes approximately 680,000 distinct CDR3 sequences, 15% to 19% seen only once; the top ten take around a tenth. Sample: PBMCs from blood, taken about 11 days after vaccination. These receptors originate from a man aged 45-65 years who received an inactivated influenza vaccine. Both conserved end residues are part of each CDR3. A D gene is named only where the DNA matches it firmly. Clone size is given for some rows only: seen once, a few or many times, or a class if the clone is expanded.

CDR3nt	CDR3aa	j_gene	v_gene	abundance	d_gene
TGCGCCAGCAGCCAAGCTTTTGGCGGGAGCTCCTACAATGAGCAGTTCTTC	CASSQAFGGSSYNEQFF	TRBJ2-1	TRBV4-1	many	TRBD2
TGTGCCAGCAGTGACCGGGGACATCGTTACGAGCAGTACTTC	CASSDRGHRYEQYF	TRBJ2-7	TRBV12-3/TRBV12-4	-	-
TGCAGCGTCGGCCAAGGTTGGGACGAGCAGTACTTC	CSVGQGWDEQYF	TRBJ2-7	TRBV29-1	few	-
TGCGCCAGTAGCCAAGAGACAGGGCGGACCCAGTACTTC	CASSQETGRTQYF	TRBJ2-5	TRBV4-3	-	TRBD1
TGTGCCAGCAGCCCGACCGGCAGGTCCTCGACCTACGAGCAGTACTTC	CASSPTGRSSTYEQYF	TRBJ2-7	TRBV7-6	few	-
TGTGCCAGCAGCTTATGGCCTAGTTGGGGGACTTACGAGCAGTACTTC	CASSLWPSWGTYEQYF	TRBJ2-7	TRBV11-2	once	-
TGTGCCAGCAGCCAAAGCAGGGGCAATCAGCCCCAGCATTTT	CASSQSRGNQPQHF	TRBJ1-5	TRBV3-1	many	-
TGCGCCAGCATATTAGGACTAGCGGGATCCACAGATACGCAGTATTTT	CASILGLAGSTDTQYF	TRBJ2-3	TRBV5-1	many	TRBD2
TGTGCCAGCAGGAAGCGGGCCACAACTAATGAAAAACTGTTTTTT	CASRKRATTNEKLFF	TRBJ1-4	TRBV2	few	-
TGTGCCAGCCGAAGAGCAGGGTCCGCCCCACAGAACTATGGCTACACCTTC	CASRRAGSAPQNYGYTF	TRBJ1-2	TRBV12-3/TRBV12-4	few	-
TGTGCCAGCAGTCGACTCGACATTACTAGAGTTAATGAGCAGTTCTTC	CASSRLDITRVNEQFF	TRBJ2-1	TRBV2	many	-
TGTGCCAGCAGTCTACGGGGGGGAGGGGAGCAGTTCTTC	CASSLRGGGEQFF	TRBJ2-1	TRBV12-3/TRBV12-4	few	TRBD2
TGTGCCAGCAGCGTAGGCACAGATACGCAGTATTTT	CASSVGTDTQYF	TRBJ2-3	TRBV9	many	-
TGTGCCAGCAGCTTAGGCGGTGGGGTTTCCTATGGCTACACCTTC	CASSLGGGVSYGYTF	TRBJ1-2	TRBV7-8	few	-
TGTGCCAGTAATCAGGGGGCGGGCGAGCAGTACTTC	CASNQGAGEQYF	TRBJ2-7	TRBV19	-	TRBD1
TGTGCCAGCAGCCCAGAGACAGGGCCCAAGCAGCCCCAGCATTTT	CASSPETGPKQPQHF	TRBJ1-5	TRBV4-2	many	TRBD1